A selection of T cell receptor beta chains follows, all from one sample in a study of blood T cell repertoires in COVID-19. Produced via immunoSEQ multiplex PCR; TCRdb's table is partial and in-frame only. This table holds fewer than 500,000 clones, approximately 88% found once. Sequencing was carried out using PBMCs or T cells enriched from blood (not recorded which). The source is a woman aged 30 to 39 with acute COVID-19. CDR3s include the opening cysteine and the closing phenylalanine or tryptophan. The D gene is left open where the match is weak. Part of the rows lack a size; the others show once, few, many or a class for expanded clones.

J | D | V | size | CDR3 | DNA
TRBJ1-4 | NA | TRBV3-1/TRBV3-2 | NA | CASSQGDWRLFF | TGTGCCAGCAGCCAGGGGGACTGGAGGCTGTTTTTT
TRBJ2-2 | NA | TRBV6-4 | NA | CASRLQGNTGELFF | TGTGCCAGCCGACTCCAGGGAAACACCGGGGAGCTGTTTTTT
TRBJ1-1 | NA | TRBV13 | once | CASSPGTGAFF | TGTGCCAGCAGCCCGGGCACGGGGGCTTTCTTT
TRBJ1-5 | NA | TRBV5-1 | NA | CASSLGGISNQPQHF | TGCGCCAGCAGCTTAGGGGGAATTTCTAATCAGCCCCAGCATTTT
TRBJ2-3 | NA | TRBV7-2 | NA | CASSLVRGSTDTQYF | TGTGCCAGCAGCTTAGTGCGAGGGAGCACAGATACGCAGTATTTT
TRBJ1-4 | NA | TRBV7-9 | NA | CASSFFGQENEKLFF | TGTGCCAGCAGCTTTTTTGGACAAGAGAATGAAAAACTGTTTTTT
TRBJ2-2 | TRBD1 | TRBV7-6 | NA | CASSLTRQGAAGELFF | TGTGCCAGCAGCTTAACGCGACAGGGGGCGGCCGGGGAGCTGTTTTTT
TRBJ1-6 | TRBD1 | TRBV9 | NA | CASSTGDVYSPLHF | TGTGCCAGCAGCACAGGGGATGTCTATTCACCCCTCCACTTT
TRBJ1-1 | TRBD1 | TRBV2 | NA | CASRKDRDRGPNTEAFF | TGTGCCAGCAGGAAGGACCGGGACAGGGGGCCGAACACTGAAGCTTTCTTT
TRBJ2-5 | NA | TRBV10-3 | NA | CAISETEQETQYF | TGTGCCATCAGTGAAACAGAGCAAGAGACCCAGTACTTC